This T cell receptor (beta chain) originates from a study of T cell repertoires in cytomegalovirus infection. Study-level background: Shared public TCR beta signatures pointed to both CMV infection and a matching HLA type.

Germline CDR1 SGDLS, CDR2 YYNGEE. Trimming took 3 bases from V and 6 from J, leaving 13 bases between them. The CDR3 length is 14 residues. TCRdb redid the calling of the reads with MiXCR, one entry per CDR3 protein. The repertoire includes 150,000 to 200,000 distinct CDR3 sequences, about 20% of them detected once, and around 3.1% sits in the top ten. This clonotype was seen a few times. What was sequenced was PBMCs. The genes are TRBV9 and TRBJ2-1; D may be TRBD1 (5 bases). The receptor's source is a human donor in good health (CMV status not recorded). Some clones in this sample may be carry-over from other donors' samples. DNA of the CDR3: TGTGCCAGCAGCGAACAGGCAGGCTTCAATGAGCAGTTCTTC. Translating gives CASSEQAGFNEQFF. Combining the CDR3 with reference TRBV9 and TRBJ2-1 gives the whole variable domain DSGVTQTPKHLITATGQRVTLRCSPRSGDLSVYWYQQSLDQGLQFLIQYYNGEERAKGNILERFSAQQFPDLHSELNLSSLELGDSALYFCASSEQAGFNEQFFGPGTRLTVL.